This record concerns one T cell receptor (beta chain) sequence. The antigen remains unidentified. This record comes from a study of brain T cells in children with intractable seizures. Time point denoted: blood from clinic visit 5 months post-surgery; TSC patient then seizure free. Only cases whose brain tissue showed the highest T cell transcript signatures were sequenced. General observations from the study: Viral specificity was inferred only from CDR3 similarity; HCMV serostatus was unknown. Pre- and post-surgery blood differed in depth, so pre-surgery absences may be undersampling.

This CDR3 region has 17 residues. From germline, CDR1 is SGHNT and CDR2 YENEEA. The junction had 16 bases not matched to a gene; V was cut back by 4 bases and J by 6 bases. Only in-frame clones appear in the TCRdb table, and some are missing; sequencing was by immunoSEQ multiplex PCR. The repertoire consists of hundreds of thousands of clones, with over 85% occurring once and the leading ten covering 5.7%. The TCR was taken from a boy under two years old with tuberous sclerosis and intractable seizures. Specimen: peripheral blood, collected approximately 5 months after surgery. This chain uses TRBV11-3 with TRBJ2-7; 9 nucleotides line up with TRBD2. The CDR3 spells CASSSYSWGREGIEQYF. CDR3 nucleotides: TGTGCCAGCAGCTCCTACTCCTGGGGGCGGGAGGGGATCGAGCAGTACTTC.